Following are 20 T cell receptor delta chains from one sample sequenced in a study of γδ T cells in repeated Plasmodium falciparum infection. Vgamma9/Vdelta2+ and Vdelta2-negative gammadelta T cells were flow-sorted from PBMC for bulk sequencing. TCRdb reapplied CATT to the multiplex PCR reads. The profile shows 40,000 to 55,000 delta-chain clones, roughly 2% of them singletons. Source material: gamma-delta T cells from blood. These receptors were taken from a pool of human donors (malaria-infected and uninfected, not separated).

This clone was counted only a few times. TCRdb shows a much larger clone's protein in place of this DNA's translation, and the two differ at residue 7, likely through a read error; the protein shown is translated from the DNA. The CDR3 DNA follows: TGTGCCCTGTACTGGGGGATGCTGTACACCGATAAACTCATCTTT. This codes for CALYWGMLYTDKLIF. V usage is TRDV3 and J usage is TRDJ1; 10 bases match TRDD3. Losses at the gene ends were 5 bases for V and 0 bases for J; bases not matched to a gene: 9. CDR3 length: 15 amino acids. CDR1 TVYSNPD and CDR2 GDNSRS come from the germline V gene (reference sequence).

As to this clone: For this DNA, TCRdb reports the protein of a much larger clone, which diverges at residue 7, most likely from a read error; the protein presented here is translated directly from the DNA. The chain recombines TRDV2 with TRDJ1; D remains unclear. The J gene is not listed in TCRdb, so it was assigned here from a DNA match to germline. The CDR3 spans 15 residues. Trimming cost V 3 bases and J 4 bases, with 17 bases left between them. The germline CDR1 and CDR2 sequences are GEAIGNYY and EKD. The CDR3 DNA reads TGTGCCTGTGACGCAGTAGAGGATCCGGGCGATAAACTCATCTTT. Its translation: CACDAVEDPGDKLIF.

In this sample, this clone turned up a few times. TCRdb's protein for this DNA is that of a much larger clone and differs from the translation at residue 10, likely a read error; the protein shown is the DNA translation. The chain combines TRDV1 with TRDJ1; TRDD3 matches at 11 bases. TCRdb records no J gene; here it was assigned by comparing the DNA to germline. The CDR3 loop spans 23 amino acids. Germline CDR1 TSWWSYY, CDR2 QGS. V shed 5 bases, J shed 0 bases, and the junction held 26 bases outside the gene matches. The DNA of the CDR3 is TGTGCTCTTGGGTCAACTTGGGCGGCTTCCTTCCTGTTTGGGGGATACGACACCGATAAACTCATCTTT. Residues: CALGSTWAASFLFGGYDTDKLIF.

Regarding this clone: Translating this DNA gives a protein that differs at residue 4 from the TCRdb one, which belongs to a much larger clone; a read error is likely, and the protein shown is this translation. The rearrangement joins TRDV1 to TRDJ1; the D is unclear. No J gene was available from TCRdb, and it was assigned here by a germline match of the DNA. The CDR3 consists of 22 residues. V gave up 7 bases and J gave up 4 bases, with 40 bases separating them. Germline lookup yields CDR1 TSWWSYY and CDR2 QGS. CDR3 protein: CALEFIYYSIGSWAGNGDKLIF. CDR3 DNA sequence: TGTGCTCTTGAGTTCATTTATTACTCCATCGGATCTTGGGCGGGTAATGGCGATAAACTCATCTTT.

Regarding this clone: A far larger clone is just one base off, so this is likely a read error. The same CDR3 also results from other DNA sequences found in this sample. The J gene is TRDJ1, the V gene TRDV1; 7 nucleotides match TRDD2. Since TCRdb gives no J gene, matching the DNA to germline was used here to assign it. Per the germline V gene, CDR1 is TSWWSYY and CDR2 is QGS. This CDR3 spans 21 amino acids. V trimming: 3 bases; J trimming: 5 bases; junction bases outside the gene matches: 27. CDR3 sequence (DNA): TGTGCTCTTGGGGATGGGGCCTTCCAATCCCTCTTTACCCTTCCTGGGGATAAACTCATCTTT. It encodes CALGDGAFQSLFTLPGDKLIF.

This clone was recorded a few times. For this DNA, TCRdb reports the protein of a much larger clone, which diverges at residue 8, most likely from a read error; the protein presented here is translated directly from the DNA. The rearrangement uses TRDV3 and TRDJ1; D may be TRDD3 (6 bases). In the absence of a J gene in TCRdb, the DNA was matched to germline to assign it here. Trimming removed 5 bases at V and 0 bases at J, with 22 bases between. CDR3 length: 16 amino acids. From germline, CDR1 is TVYSNPD and CDR2 GDNSRS (reference sequence). In nucleotides, the CDR3 is TGTGCCCAGGTCCGGCTTGGGGGTGGGTACACCGATAAACTCATCTTT. Translating it yields CAQVRLGGGYTDKLIF.

The sample holds a few counts of this clone. The protein in TCRdb stems from a much larger clone and differs at residue 5 from this DNA's translation, likely a read error; here the protein is translated from the DNA. This chain connects TRDV2 to TRDJ1; D is unclear. The J gene, missing from TCRdb, was assigned here through DNA to germline matching. Trimming shortened V by 3 bases and J by 0 bases, and 13 bases separated the two germline ends. Per the germline V gene, CDR1 is GEAIGNYY and CDR2 is EKD. The CDR3 is made up of 15 amino acids. CDR3 coding DNA: TGTGCCTGTGACGCCGTAGGGGTCTACACCGATAAACTCATCTTT. It codes for CACDAVGVYTDKLIF.

This clone was counted ten times or more. This may be a read error, as it is one base from a much larger clone. The sample has other DNA sequences that encode this CDR3 too. CDR3 in DNA: TGTGCTCTTGGGGAGGCGTCACTCCTACGCATTTACTGGGGGATACCGGTGGTTTCTGACACCGATAAACTCATCTTT. This codes for CALGEASLLRIYWGIPVVSDTDKLIF. The chain employs TRDV1 and TRDJ1; 12 bases map to TRDD3. Germline V CDR1 and CDR2: TSWWSYY, QGS. This CDR3 is built from 26 residues. Trimming took 3 bases from V and 0 from J; bases not matched to a gene: 32.

This clone was observed a few times. The amino acid sequence in TCRdb belongs to a much larger clone and departs from this DNA's translation at residue 16, likely a sequencing read error; the sequence shown is translated from the DNA. The chain combines TRDV1 with TRDJ1; weak D call: TRDD3 (8 bases). Here the J gene came from matching the DNA to germline, since TCRdb omits it. The CDR3 loop spans 24 amino acids. Germline V CDR1 and CDR2: TSWWSYY, QGS. The CDR3 nucleotides read TGTGCCCTGGGCAAATTCCTACTTCTCCCCTGGGGGACAAAAATCTCGAGGTACACCGATAAACTCATCTTT. Amino acid sequence: CALGKFLLLPWGTKISRYTDKLIF.

This clone was recorded a few times. This DNA's translation and the protein TCRdb lists, from a much larger clone, do not match at residue 25, likely due to a read error; the protein shown is translated from the DNA. The rearrangement joins TRDV1 to TRDJ1, with D possibly TRDD3 on 10 matching bases. The J gene is absent in TCRdb and was assigned here via DNA matching to germline. Germline CDR1 TSWWSYY, CDR2 QGS. CDR3 length: 29 residues. The CDR3 nucleotides read TGTGCTCTTGGGGAACTCCACTTCCCCTTCCTACAGTTTTTGAGGGGGATACGCACAGCTACGGGGTACACCGGTAAACTCATCTTT. It encodes CALGELHFPFLQFLRGIRTATGYTGKLIF.

This clone was seen many times. This chain uses TRDV1 with TRDJ1, with 11 nucleotides matching TRDD3. CDR3 length: 23 residues. V lost 3 bases, J lost 7 bases, and 31 bases stayed unmatched. The germline V gene has CDR1 TSWWSYY and CDR2 QGS. The CDR3 sequence is CALGDEPGILRPPYWGICSKLIF. The DNA of the CDR3 is TGTGCTCTTGGGGACGAACCCGGTATCCTACGTCCCCCCTACTGGGGGATATGTTCTAAACTCATCTTT.

There are a few counts of this clone. The translation of this DNA and the TCRdb protein of a much larger clone differ at residue 10, probably owing to a read error; the protein shown here is translated from the DNA. This chain connects TRDV1 to TRDJ1; TRDD3 agrees at 13 bases. TCRdb supplies no J gene; here it was assigned by aligning the nucleotide sequence to germline. Germline lookup yields CDR1 TSWWSYY and CDR2 QGS. The CDR3 runs to 23 residues. Trimming took 6 bases from V and 8 from J; bases not matched to a gene: 33. The CDR3, as DNA: TGTGCTCTTGGTGTTAGCCGGGACACTCATCCAAACATATACTGGGGGATACGCGGAAAACTCATCTTT. This gives the protein CALGVSRDTHPNIYWGIRGKLIF.

This clone turned up a few times. The TCRdb protein comes from a much larger clone and disagrees with this DNA's translation at residue 5, likely due to a read error; the protein given here is derived from the DNA. The chain is built from TRDV3 and TRDJ1; D is tentatively TRDD2 or TRDD3 (5 bases each). TCRdb carries no J gene annotation; the J gene was assigned here by matching the DNA with germline. CDR3 size: 21 residues. Germline CDR1 reads TVYSNPD; CDR2 reads GDNSRS (reference sequence). V lost 2 bases, J lost 0 bases, and 34 bases lay in between. This CDR3 reads CAFCWAFKSMRDNSYTDKLIF. DNA of the CDR3: TGTGCCTTTTGCTGGGCCTTCAAGTCGATGAGGGACAACTCGTACACCGATAAACTCATCTTT.

At least ten counts were recorded for this clone. TCRdb attributes to this sequence the protein of a much larger clone, which differs from the DNA translation at residue 19; a read error is likely, and the protein displayed is translated from the DNA. V gene TRDV2 combines with J gene TRDJ1; 10 bases line up with TRDD3. TCRdb gives no J gene; it was assigned here by matching the DNA to germline. Germline values: CDR1 GEAIGNYY, CDR2 EKD. This CDR3 contains 22 residues. As DNA, the CDR3 is TGTGCCTGTGACACGGTGGGCTCAGTGAAGACTTCACTGGGGGATTCAACCGATAGACTCATCTTT. Amino acids: CACDTVGSVKTSLGDSTDRLIF.

This clone was observed a handful of times. A read error likely explains this, since a far larger clone differs by one base. Other nucleotide sequences from this sample produce the same CDR3. This chain links TRDV1 with TRDJ1; 8 bases align to TRDD3. The J gene comes from matching the DNA to germline here; TCRdb lacks it. This CDR3 contains 24 residues. CDR1 is TSWWSYY and CDR2 is QGS in the germline V gene. In nucleotides, the CDR3 is TGTGCTCTCGGGGAACCCTGTCGTTTCCTAAAAATAAGTACTGGGGGTTTTTACACCGATAAACTCATCTTT. This encodes CALGEPCRFLKISTGGFYTDKLIF.

In its sample, this clone was seen a few times. It is likely a read error: a sequence one base away is far more abundant. This sample includes further DNA sequences coding for the same CDR3. The chain recombines TRAV38-2/DV8 with TRDJ1, with 8 bases that match TRDD3. Assignment of the J gene here rests on matching the DNA to germline, because TCRdb gives none. Germline loops: CDR1 TSESDYY, CDR2 QEAYKQQN. This CDR3 comprises 20 residues. V shed 1 base, J shed 0 bases, and the junction held 17 bases outside the gene matches. The CDR3 coding sequence is TGTGCTTATAGGAGCTTCTACTTCCCTTGGGGATACTTGTACACCGATAAACTCATCTTT. Translation: CAYRSFYFPWGYLYTDKLIF.

This clone was counted only a few times. The protein recorded in TCRdb matches a much larger clone and deviates from this DNA's translation at residue 13, suggesting a read error; the protein here is obtained by translating the DNA. The rearrangement uses TRDV3 and TRDJ1, with 13 bases that match TRDD3. V dropped 0 bases and J dropped 3; count of bases not matched to a gene: 13. CDR1 and CDR2 from the germline V gene are TVYSNPD and GDNSRS (reference sequence). The CDR3 is 18 residues long. CDR3 sequence: CAFRLHWGIREYSDKLIF. Here the CDR3 DNA reads TGTGCCTTTAGACTCCACTGGGGGATACGGGAGTACTCCGATAAACTCATCTTT.

This clone was seen ten or more times. A read error likely explains why the TCRdb protein, taken from a much larger clone, differs from this DNA's translation at residue 7; the protein shown is translated from the DNA. V and J are TRDV1 and TRDJ1; the match to TRDD3 covers 10 bases. CDR3 length: 21 residues. The J segment lost 0 bases and the V segment lost 5 bases, leaving 21 bases of the junction unmatched. Germline V gene lookup returns CDR1 TSWWSYY and CDR2 QGS. This CDR3 reads CALGKGVLWWGIPKYTDKLIF. The CDR3 DNA reads as TGTGCTCTTGGGAAGGGGGTTCTTTGGTGGGGGATACCAAAGTACACCGATAAACTCATCTTT.

There are a few counts of this clone. TCRdb's protein for this DNA is that of a much larger clone and differs from the translation at residue 6, likely a read error; the protein shown is the DNA translation. The genes are TRDV3 and TRDJ1, with 13 bases that match TRDD3. The J gene is absent in TCRdb and was assigned here via DNA matching to germline. The V and J ends lost 1 base and 2 bases, in that order; junction bases with no gene match: 28. Germline CDR1 is TVYSNPD and CDR2 is GDNSRS (reference sequence). The CDR3 has 23 residues. The CDR3 DNA follows: TGTGCCTTTACCGGGGGGCCTCCTCCCGCTTACTGGGGGATACGCTTTTTAACCGATAAACTCATCTTT. Protein sequence: CAFTGGPPPAYWGIRFLTDKLIF.

This clone was observed a few times. The protein given by TCRdb reflects a much larger clone and differs at residue 4 from this DNA's translation, likely from a read error; the protein shown is the DNA's translation. The chain has TRDV2 and TRDJ1; perhaps TRDD3 as D (5 bases). TCRdb supplies no J gene; here it was assigned by aligning the nucleotide sequence to germline. Trimming removed 5 bases from V and 0 bases from J, with 12 bases in between. The CDR3 sequence is 14 residues long. Germline V gene lookup returns CDR1 GEAIGNYY and CDR2 EKD. In DNA, the CDR3 is TGTGCCTGTGCCTCTCTGGGAGACACCGATAAACTCATCTTT. This sequence encodes CACASLGDTDKLIF.